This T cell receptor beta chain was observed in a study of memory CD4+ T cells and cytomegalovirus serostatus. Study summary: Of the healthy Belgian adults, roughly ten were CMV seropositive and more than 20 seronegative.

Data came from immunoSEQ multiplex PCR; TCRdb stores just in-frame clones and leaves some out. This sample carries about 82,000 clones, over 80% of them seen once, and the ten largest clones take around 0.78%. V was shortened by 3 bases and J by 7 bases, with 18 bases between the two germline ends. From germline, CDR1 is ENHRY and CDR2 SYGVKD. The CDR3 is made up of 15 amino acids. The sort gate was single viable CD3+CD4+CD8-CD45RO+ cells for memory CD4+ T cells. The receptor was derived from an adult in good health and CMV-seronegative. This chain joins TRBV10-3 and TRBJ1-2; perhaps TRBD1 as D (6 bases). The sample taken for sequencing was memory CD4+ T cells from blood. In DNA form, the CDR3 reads TGTGCCATCAGTGAAAAGGTACAGGGAGGTTTTGGCTACACCTTC. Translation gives CAISEKVQGGFGYTF.